The present TCR beta chain was sequenced within a study of blood T cell repertoires in COVID-19. On the study more broadly: T cells, B-cell-depleted T cells, or PBMCs supplied cDNA or gDNA.

Generated by immunoSEQ multiplex PCR, the TCRdb table keeps only in-frame clones and is missing some. The sample holds 270,000 or so clones, approximately 82% seen once. The CDR3 sequence is 14 residues long. V was clipped by 4 bases and J by 0 bases, with 8 bases between them. The germline V gene encodes CDR1 SGHRS and CDR2 YFSETQ. This clone was observed a handful of times. This sequence originates from a woman under 30 with acute or convalescent COVID-19. The sequenced sample was peripheral blood. This rearrangement joins TRBV5-1 to TRBJ1-5; D is perhaps TRBD1 (5 bases). CDR3 nucleotide sequence: TGCGCCAGCAGCCTAACAGGTAGCAATCAGCCCCAGCATTTT. Translated: CASSLTGSNQPQHF. The entire variable domain, with the rest obtained from reference TRBV5-1 and TRBJ1-5, is as follows: KAGVTQTPRYLIKTRGQQVTLSCSPISGHRSVSWYQQTPGQGLQFLFEYFSETQRNKGNFPGRFSGRQFSNSRSEMNVSTLELGDSALYLCASSLTGSNQPQHFGDGTRLSIL.